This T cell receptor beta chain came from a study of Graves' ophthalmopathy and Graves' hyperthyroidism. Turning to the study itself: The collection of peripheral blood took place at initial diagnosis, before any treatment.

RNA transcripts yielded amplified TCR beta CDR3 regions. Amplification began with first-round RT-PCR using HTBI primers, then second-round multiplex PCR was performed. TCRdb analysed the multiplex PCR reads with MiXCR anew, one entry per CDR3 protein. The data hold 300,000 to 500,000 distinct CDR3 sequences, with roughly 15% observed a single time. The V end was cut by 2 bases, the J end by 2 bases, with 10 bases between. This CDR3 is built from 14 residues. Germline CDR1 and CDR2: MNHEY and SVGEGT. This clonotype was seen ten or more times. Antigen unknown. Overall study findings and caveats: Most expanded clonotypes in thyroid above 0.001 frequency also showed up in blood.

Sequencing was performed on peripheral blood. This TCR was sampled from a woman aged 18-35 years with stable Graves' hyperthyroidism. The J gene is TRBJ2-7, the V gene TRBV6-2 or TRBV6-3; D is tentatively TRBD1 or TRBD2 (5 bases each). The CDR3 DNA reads TGTGCCAGCAGTTACCGGGACGGAGCCTACGAGCAGTACTTC. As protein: CASSYRDGAYEQYF.